This TCR beta chain was recovered during a study of shared clonotypes between healthy human individuals. Whole-study context: A donor's plate count was three for CD4 naive and three for CD4 memory; CD8 naive had two and CD8 memory one.

Only in-frame clones appear in the TCRdb table, and some are missing; sequencing was by immunoSEQ multiplex PCR. This table holds over 2 million clones, roughly 90% found once. Naive CD45RA+ and memory CD45RA-negative subsets were split from CD4+ cells. This CDR3 comprises 16 residues. Germline assignment: CDR1 LNHNV and CDR2 YYDKDF (reference sequence). V lost 1 base and J 8 bases, leaving 18 bases between the germline ends. The source of this sequence is a young man in good health. Some clones in this sample may be carry-over from other donors' samples. The specimen sequenced was naive CD4+ T cells from PBMCs. The subset: CD45RA+ positively selected. The chain joins TRBV15 to TRBJ2-1, with D perhaps matching TRBD1 (5 bases). CDR3 nucleotide sequence: TGTGCCACCAGCAGAGTTACAGGTTCCCCCCAATATGAGCAGTTCTTC. This gives the protein CATSRVTGSPQYEQFF. Filled out from reference TRBV15 and TRBJ2-1, the complete variable domain reads DAMVIQNPRYQVTQFGKPVTLSCSQTLNHNVMYWYQQKSSQAPKLLFHYYDKDFNNEADTPDNFQSRRPNTSFCFLDIRSPGLGDTAMYLCATSRVTGSPQYEQFFGPGTRLTVL.